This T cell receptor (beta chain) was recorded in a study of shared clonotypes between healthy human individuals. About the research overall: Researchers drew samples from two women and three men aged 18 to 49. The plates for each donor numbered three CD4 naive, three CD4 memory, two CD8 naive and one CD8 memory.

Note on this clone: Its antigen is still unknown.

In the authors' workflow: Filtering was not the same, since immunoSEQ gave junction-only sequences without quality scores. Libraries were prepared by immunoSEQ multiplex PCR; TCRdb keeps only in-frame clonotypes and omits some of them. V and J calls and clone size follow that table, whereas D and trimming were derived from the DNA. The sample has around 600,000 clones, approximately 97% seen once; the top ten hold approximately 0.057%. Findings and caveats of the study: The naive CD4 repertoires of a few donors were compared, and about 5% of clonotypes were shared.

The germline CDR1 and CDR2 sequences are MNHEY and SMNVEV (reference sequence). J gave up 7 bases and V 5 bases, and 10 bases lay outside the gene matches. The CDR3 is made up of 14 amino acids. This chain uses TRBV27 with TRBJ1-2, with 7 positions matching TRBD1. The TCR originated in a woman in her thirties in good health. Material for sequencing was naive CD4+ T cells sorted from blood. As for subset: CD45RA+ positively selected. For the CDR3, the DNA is TGTGCCAGCAGTCGTTCATTAGGGGGCTTTGGCTACACCTTC. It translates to CASSRSLGGFGYTF.